These 6 T cell receptor beta chains were all obtained from the same sample, sequenced in a study of blood T cell repertoires in COVID-19. This table comes from immunoSEQ multiplex PCR, and its TCRdb copy is limited to in-frame clones, with some not included. The sample records about 380,000 clones, nearly 90% being singletons. The sample consisted of peripheral blood. These receptors were taken from a young man with active or convalescent COVID-19.

The chain joins TRBV27 to TRBJ1-5, with a possible D match to TRBD1 (5 bases). Germline V gene sequence: CDR1 MNHEY, CDR2 SMNVEV (reference sequence). The CDR3 is 14 residues long. Trimming removed 3 bases from V and 4 bases from J, with 10 bases in between. CDR3 DNA sequence: TGTGCCAGCAGTTTGGCCAGGGTTAATCAGCCCCAGCATTTT. Its protein product is CASSLARVNQPQHF.

The chain recombines TRBV18 with TRBJ2-1; 7 bases fit TRBD2. V was clipped by 3 bases and J by 1 base; unmatched bases: 3. Germline loops: CDR1 KGHSH, CDR2 LQKENI. The CDR3 covers 15 residues. CDR3: CASSPELASYNEQFF. In DNA, the CDR3 is TGTGCCAGCTCACCGGAACTAGCGTCCTACAATGAGCAGTTCTTC.

The V call is TRBV28, the J call TRBJ1-5; no reliable D call. The CDR3 consists of 13 residues. Trimming shortened V by 6 bases and J by 7 bases, and 13 bases separated the two germline ends. CDR1 and CDR2 from the germline V gene are MDHEN and SYDVKM. The CDR3 DNA follows: TGTGCCAGCAGCTCCCGCGGGGTGCAGCCCCAGCATTTT. Encoded protein: CASSSRGVQPQHF.

The rearrangement uses TRBV10-2 and TRBJ2-3; D might be TRBD2 (5 bases). Trimming cost V 3 bases and J 7 bases, with 11 bases left between them. In germline, CDR1 is WSHSY, CDR2 SAAADI. The CDR3 runs to 13 residues. The CDR3 spells CASSEVEGHTQYF. The CDR3 DNA sequence: TGCGCCAGCAGTGAAGTTGAGGGTCATACGCAGTATTTT.

Only one count was recorded for this clone. CDR3 sequence (DNA): TGTGCCAGCAGCTTCAGGGGGATTAATGAAAAACTGTTTTTT. It encodes CASSFRGINEKLFF. This rearrangement joins TRBV7-8 to TRBJ1-4; 7 bases match TRBD1. The J segment lost 4 bases and the V segment lost 3 bases, leaving 2 bases of the junction unmatched. The CDR3 runs 14 residues. CDR1 is SGHVS and CDR2 is FQNEAQ in the germline V gene.

Only one count was recorded for this clone. The genes are TRBV7-6 and TRBJ2-3; D perhaps matches TRBD2 (6 bases). This CDR3 is 16 amino acids long. CDR1 is SGHVS and CDR2 is FNYEAQ in the germline V gene. V lost 0 bases to trimming and J lost 5 bases, with 15 bases between them. The CDR3 protein is CASSLAMAGRQDTQYF. CDR3 nucleotides: TGTGCCAGCAGCTTAGCGATGGCAGGGAGGCAAGATACGCAGTATTTT.